Each of the 4 T cell receptor beta chains below was sequenced from the same sample in a study of blood T cell repertoires in COVID-19. Profiling relied on immunoSEQ multiplex PCR, and the TCRdb table lists in-frame clones only, not all of them. The table lists about 270,000 clones, 65% to 85% of them singletons. The sequenced sample consisted of peripheral blood. The receptors here all came from a human donor with COVID-19, enrolled during active disease. The donor label of this sample is uncertain.

Comments on this clone: An end of the junction does not agree with germline; a read error may underlie this. The chain links TRBV12-3 or TRBV12-4 to TRBJ1-5, with 7 bases fitting TRBD1. The CDR3 has 12 amino acids. CDR3 sequence reads: CASSFRDSTNYF. CDR3 coding DNA: TGTGCCAGCAGTTTCCGGGACAGTACGAATTATTTT.

As concerns this clone: An end of the junction does not agree with germline; a read error may underlie this. The rearrangement joins TRBV7-7 to TRBJ1-2; 10 nucleotides match TRBD1. The CDR3 is 16 residues long. Germline V gene sequence: CDR1 SSHAT, CDR2 FNYEAQ (reference sequence). CDR3 DNA sequence: TGTGCTAGCAGCCATCCCCCGGGACAGGGGCCCCGAGGCTACACCTTC. Protein: CASSHPPGQGPRGYTF.

This rearrangement joins TRBV6-4 to TRBJ2-1; 15 bases fit TRBD2. The V segment lost 0 bases and the J segment 6 bases; nucleotides outside the gene matches: 3. Germline assignment: CDR1 MRHNA and CDR2 SNTAGT. The CDR3 runs 17 residues. CDR3 sequence reads: CASSDSGLAGGPNEQFF. The DNA for the CDR3 is TGTGCCAGCAGTGACTCGGGACTAGCGGGAGGTCCCAATGAGCAGTTCTTC.

This chain connects TRBV11-1 to TRBJ2-5; 7 bases match TRBD2. Per germline, CDR1 SGHAT and CDR2 FQDESV (reference sequence). The V and J ends lost 3 bases and 5 bases, in that order; junction bases with no gene match: 9. The CDR3 has 15 amino acids. The CDR3 loop reads CASSFGGSVGETQYF. Written as DNA, the CDR3 is TGTGCCAGCAGCTTTGGCGGGAGTGTCGGGGAGACCCAGTACTTC.